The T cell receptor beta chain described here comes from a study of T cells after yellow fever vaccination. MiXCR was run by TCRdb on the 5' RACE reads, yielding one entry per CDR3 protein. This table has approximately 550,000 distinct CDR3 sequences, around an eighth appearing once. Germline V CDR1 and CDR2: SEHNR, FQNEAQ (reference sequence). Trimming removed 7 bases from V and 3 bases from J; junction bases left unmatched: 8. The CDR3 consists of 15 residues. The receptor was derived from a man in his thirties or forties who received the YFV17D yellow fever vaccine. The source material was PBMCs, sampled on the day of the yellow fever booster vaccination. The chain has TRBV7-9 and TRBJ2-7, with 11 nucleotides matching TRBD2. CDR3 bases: TGTGCCAGCATCCCCTCCGGGACTAGCGGCTACGAGCAGTACTTC. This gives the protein CASIPSGTSGYEQYF. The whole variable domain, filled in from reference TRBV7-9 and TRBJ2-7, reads DTGVSQNPRHKITKRGQNVTFRCDPISEHNRLYWYRQTLGQGPEFLTYFQNEAQLEKSRLLSDRFSAERPKGSFSTLEIQRTEQGDSAMYLCASIPSGTSGYEQYFGPGTRLTVT.